These T cell receptor beta chains were read from a single sample in a study of long-term antiretroviral therapy in people with HIV. The data were produced by immunoSEQ multiplex PCR, yet TCRdb's version contains in-frame clones alone and is incomplete. The sample records over 30,000 clones, about four fifths being singletons. The input for sequencing was unsorted PBMCs, taken 1.9 years after starting antiretroviral therapy. The receptor source for this set is a man younger than 30 with HIV. The CDR3 runs from the conserved cysteine through the conserved F or W. D genes are given only for firm matches. For some rows the clone size is stated as once, few or many, or as a class when expanded; others skip it.

j_gene,v_gene,abundance,d_gene,CDR3aa,CDR3nt
TRBJ2-7,TRBV7-8,NA,TRBD2,CASSPRLAGALSSYEQYF,TGTGCCAGCAGCCCACGACTAGCGGGGGCCCTAAGCTCCTACGAGCAGTACTTC
TRBJ1-1,TRBV9,NA,NA,CASSVAVGNTEAFF,TGTGCCAGCAGCGTAGCTGTAGGGAACACTGAAGCTTTCTTT
TRBJ1-6,TRBV10-2,NA,NA,CASSVGLRGDSPLHF,TGCGCCAGCAGTGTAGGGTTACGGGGGGATTCACCCCTCCACTTT
TRBJ1-5,TRBV6-1,NA,TRBD1,CASRDRGLSNQPQHF,TGTGCCAGCAGGGACAGGGGGTTGAGCAATCAGCCCCAGCATTTT
TRBJ1-1,TRBV7-9,NA,NA,CASSTPRDPYRWNTEAFF,TGTGCCAGCAGCACCCCCCGGGACCCATATCGATGGAACACTGAAGCTTTCTTT
TRBJ2-2,TRBV7-6,NA,NA,CASSLDGGSSGELFF,TGTGCCAGCAGCTTAGACGGGGGTTCCTCTGGGGAGCTGTTTTTT
TRBJ2-2,TRBV19,NA,TRBD1,CASSYRQGFNTGELFF,TGTGCCAGTAGCTATCGACAGGGGTTCAACACCGGGGAGCTGTTTTTT
TRBJ2-3,TRBV5-8,NA,TRBD2,CASSPGTSLGTDTQYF,TGTGCCAGCAGCCCGGGGACTAGCCTAGGCACAGATACGCAGTATTTT
TRBJ2-7,TRBV7-9,NA,TRBD1,CASSGTGETYEQYF,TGTGCCAGCTCAGGGACAGGGGAGACCTACGAGCAGTACTTC
TRBJ2-2,TRBV7-6,NA,NA,CASSFVNTGELFF,TGTGCCAGCAGCTTTGTAAACACCGGGGAGCTGTTTTTT
TRBJ2-3,TRBV7-2,once,TRBD2,CASRGGVRGTDTQYF,TGTGCCAGCAGGGGAGGGGTTAGAGGCACAGATACGCAGTATTTT
TRBJ1-1,TRBV5-1,NA,NA,CASSSGTVGYTEAFF,TGCGCCAGCAGCTCGGGGACGGTGGGGTACACTGAAGCTTTCTTT
TRBJ2-7,TRBV11-3,NA,TRBD1,CASSSPGQGAYEQYF,TGTGCCAGCAGCTCCCCGGGACAGGGGGCTTACGAGCAGTACTTC
TRBJ2-7,TRBV5-1,NA,NA,CASSLWSSHTYEQYF,TGCGCCAGCAGCTTGTGGTCTAGCCACACCTACGAGCAGTACTTC
TRBJ2-2,TRBV13,NA,TRBD2,CASSLGPGLANTGELFF,TGTGCCAGCAGCTTAGGCCCGGGACTAGCGAACACCGGGGAGCTGTTTTTT
TRBJ2-7,TRBV19,few,NA,CASSVTGLYEQYF,TGTGCCAGTAGCGTTACAGGCCTCTACGAGCAGTACTTC
TRBJ1-4,TRBV2,NA,NA,CASKGGSEKLFF,TGTGCCAGCAAAGGGGGAAGTGAAAAACTGTTTTTT
TRBJ1-2,TRBV13,few,NA,CASSLGGDGYTF,TGTGCCAGCAGCTTAGGAGGTGATGGCTACACCTTC
TRBJ2-1,TRBV11-2,NA,NA,CASSRGGLVHNEQFF,TGTGCCAGCAGCCGTGGCGGGCTAGTGCACAATGAGCAGTTCTTC
TRBJ1-1,TRBV5-1,NA,TRBD1,CASSLNVGQGMNTEAFF,TGCGCCAGCAGCCTGAACGTTGGACAGGGGATGAACACTGAAGCTTTCTTT
TRBJ1-1,TRBV19,NA,NA,CASSLMNTEAFF,TGTGCCAGTTCCCTCATGAACACTGAAGCTTTCTTT
TRBJ2-6,TRBV18,once,TRBD2,CASSPGPGRAGANVLTF,TGTGCCAGCTCACCGGGTCCAGGGAGGGCTGGGGCCAACGTCCTGACTTTC
TRBJ1-1,TRBV7-3,NA,NA,CASSLGAGTEAFF,TGTGCCAGCAGCTTAGGGGCTGGCACTGAAGCTTTCTTT
TRBJ1-4,TRBV4-1,NA,NA,CASSQVAIDSEKLFF,TGCGCCAGCAGCCAAGTAGCCATCGATAGTGAAAAACTGTTTTTT
TRBJ2-1,TRBV5-1,NA,NA,CASIPGGSSYNEQFF,TGCGCCAGCATCCCCGGGGGCAGCTCCTACAATGAGCAGTTCTTC
TRBJ1-6,TRBV18,NA,NA,CASSPEVLLPLHF,TGTGCCAGCTCACCAGAGGTTCTTTTACCCCTCCACTTT
TRBJ2-1,TRBV28,NA,NA,CASRTGIRQFF,TGTGCCAGCCGTACGGGGATTAGGCAGTTCTTC
TRBJ2-7,TRBV5-1,NA,TRBD1,CASSTGQGTEQYF,TGCGCCAGCAGCACGGGACAGGGAACCGAGCAGTACTTC
TRBJ1-2,TRBV19,once,NA,CASSPTDATLGDYGYTF,TGTGCCAGTAGCCCAACGGACGCAACCTTGGGAGACTATGGCTACACCTTC
TRBJ2-3,TRBV19,NA,NA,CASSTMADTQYF,TGTGCCAGTAGTACTATGGCGGATACGCAGTATTTT
TRBJ2-7,TRBV19,few,TRBD1,CASSIQQGYEQYF,TGTGCCAGTAGTATCCAACAGGGGTACGAGCAGTACTTC
TRBJ1-2,TRBV7-2,NA,NA,CASSLARWGANYGYTF,TGTGCCAGCAGCTTAGCCCGTTGGGGGGCTAACTATGGCTACACCTTC
TRBJ2-3,TRBV9,few,NA,CASSVATDTQYF,TGTGCCAGCAGCGTAGCGACAGATACGCAGTATTTT
TRBJ2-2,TRBV7-9,once,NA,CASSPPASSNTGELFF,TGTGCCAGCAGCCCCCCGGCCAGCTCGAACACCGGGGAGCTGTTTTTT
TRBJ1-1,TRBV28,NA,TRBD1,CASRNLDRQDEAFF,TGTGCCAGCAGAAACTTGGACAGGCAAGATGAGGCTTTCTTT